This record covers a single TCR beta chain. Only in-frame clones appear in the TCRdb table, and some are missing; sequencing was by immunoSEQ multiplex PCR. There are 200,000 to 250,000 clones in the sample; just under 85% occur only once, and 7.5% to 8% lies in the top ten. This CDR3 contains 14 residues. Deletions cut 6 bases from V and 6 bases from J, with 15 bases between. Germline CDR1 and CDR2: MDHEN and SYDVKM. The data derive from a study of blood T cell repertoires in COVID-19. This sequence joins TRBV28 and TRBJ1-5; no firm D call. The clonotype comes from a woman in her 50s with active or convalescent COVID-19. Sequencing was carried out using peripheral blood. Here the CDR3 DNA reads TGTGCCAGCAGACTCGGGTCGACGGGTCAGCCCCAGCATTTT. Protein product: CASRLGSTGQPQHF.